These T cell receptor beta chains were read from a single sample in a study of blood T cell repertoires in COVID-19. This table comes from immunoSEQ multiplex PCR, and its TCRdb copy is limited to in-frame clones, with some not included. The sample yields 45,000 to 60,000 clones, more than 70% seen once. Sequencing was carried out using peripheral blood. Every receptor here comes from a human donor in a cohort sampled during active COVID-19. Both conserved end residues are part of each CDR3. A D gene is named only where the DNA matches it firmly. Expanded clones are given a class, and other clones once, few, many or no size at all.

clone size	V gene	D gene	J gene	CDR3 DNA	CDR3 protein
NA	TRBV19	NA	TRBJ2-1	TGTGCCAGTAGGGGACTTGGCCAGAATGAGCAGTTCTTC	CASRGLGQNEQFF
once	TRBV6-6	NA	TRBJ2-2	TGTGCCAGCACCCCGGGACAGAACACCGGGGAGCTGTTTTTT	CASTPGQNTGELFF
once	TRBV7-9	TRBD1	TRBJ2-1	TGTGCCAGCAGCCCAGGACAGGGTTCTTACAATGAGCAGTTCTTC	CASSPGQGSYNEQFF
NA	TRBV19	TRBD1	TRBJ1-6	TGTGCCAGTAGTCCGACCGGGACAGTAGGGAATTCACCCCTCCACTTT	CASSPTGTVGNSPLHF
NA	TRBV12-3/TRBV12-4	NA	TRBJ2-1	TGTGCCAGCAGTTTGGCGGATGAGCAGTTCTTC	CASSLADEQFF
few	TRBV28	TRBD1	TRBJ2-2	TGTGCCAGCAGTTTACGAGGGGGCAAGCGGGAGCTGTTTTTT	CASSLRGGKRELFF
NA	TRBV30	NA	TRBJ2-7	TGTGCCTGGACACTTAGACAGGCGTTGTCCTACGAGCAGTACTTC	CAWTLRQALSYEQYF
NA	TRBV28	TRBD1	TRBJ2-5	TGTGCCAGCAGTTCCCCGGACAGGCAAGAGACCCAGTACTTC	CASSSPDRQETQYF
few	TRBV9	TRBD1	TRBJ2-1	TGTGCCAGCAGCCCGGGGGAGGGACAGGGTAACGGTGAGCAGTTCTTC	CASSPGEGQGNGEQFF
NA	TRBV28	NA	TRBJ1-2	TGTGCCAGCAGTTTACCCCAGAACTATGGCTACACCTTC	CASSLPQNYGYTF
NA	TRBV18	NA	TRBJ2-3	TGTGCCAGCTCACCACTAACATCAGATACGCAGTATTTT	CASSPLTSDTQYF
NA	TRBV2	NA	TRBJ1-4	TGTGCCAGCATGGGCGGGGGCTTTAATGAAAAACTGTTTTTT	CASMGGGFNEKLFF
NA	TRBV9	NA	TRBJ2-3	TGTGCCAGCAGCGGGATGGATGCTAGAGCAGATACGCAGTATTTT	CASSGMDARADTQYF
once	TRBV5-1	NA	TRBJ1-2	TGCGCCAGCAGCTTGGGCCTAGGAGCTAACTATGGCTACACCTTC	CASSLGLGANYGYTF
NA	TRBV18	NA	TRBJ1-1	TGTGCCAGCTCACAAATCAGTCAGGGTCACACTGAAGCTTTCTTT	CASSQISQGHTEAFF
NA	TRBV5-4	TRBD1	TRBJ1-6	TGTGCCAGCAGCTTCGGAGGGGGGCAGGGGGCTGCACCCCTCCACTTT	CASSFGGGQGAAPLHF
NA	TRBV18	NA	TRBJ1-4	TGTGCCAGCTCACCTGGTTACGGGGTCCGAGGGGAAAAACTGTTTTTT	CASSPGYGVRGEKLFF
NA	TRBV6-6	TRBD1	TRBJ1-4	TGTGCCAGCAGATCAACAGGGGGTGGAGAAAAACTGTTTTTT	CASRSTGGGEKLFF
NA	TRBV7-2	TRBD1	TRBJ1-2	TGTGCCAGCAGCCCAGGGACAGGGAGCTATGGCTACACCTTC	CASSPGTGSYGYTF
once	TRBV11-2	NA	TRBJ2-3	TGTGCCAGCAGCTTAGAATTGGCGAGGGTAACAGATACGCAGTATTTT	CASSLELARVTDTQYF
NA	TRBV7-8	TRBD2	TRBJ2-1	TGTGCCAGCAGCTTAGGGGGCGTTAGCGGGAGATCCTACAATGAGCAGTTCTTC	CASSLGGVSGRSYNEQFF
NA	TRBV3-1/TRBV3-2	TRBD1	TRBJ1-6	TGTGCCAGCAGCCAGAGCGGCAGGGGGCCCCAGGCCCTCCACTTT	CASSQSGRGPQALHF